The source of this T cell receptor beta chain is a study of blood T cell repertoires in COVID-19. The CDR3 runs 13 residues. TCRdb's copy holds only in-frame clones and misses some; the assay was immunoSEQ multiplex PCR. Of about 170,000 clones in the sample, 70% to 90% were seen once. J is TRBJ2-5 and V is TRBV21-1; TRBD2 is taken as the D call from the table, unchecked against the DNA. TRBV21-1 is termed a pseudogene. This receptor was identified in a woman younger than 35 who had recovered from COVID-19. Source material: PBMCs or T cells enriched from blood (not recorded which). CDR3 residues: CASRRGRKETQYF. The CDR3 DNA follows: TGTGCCAGCCGACGAGGTCGGAAAGAGACCCAGTACTTC.